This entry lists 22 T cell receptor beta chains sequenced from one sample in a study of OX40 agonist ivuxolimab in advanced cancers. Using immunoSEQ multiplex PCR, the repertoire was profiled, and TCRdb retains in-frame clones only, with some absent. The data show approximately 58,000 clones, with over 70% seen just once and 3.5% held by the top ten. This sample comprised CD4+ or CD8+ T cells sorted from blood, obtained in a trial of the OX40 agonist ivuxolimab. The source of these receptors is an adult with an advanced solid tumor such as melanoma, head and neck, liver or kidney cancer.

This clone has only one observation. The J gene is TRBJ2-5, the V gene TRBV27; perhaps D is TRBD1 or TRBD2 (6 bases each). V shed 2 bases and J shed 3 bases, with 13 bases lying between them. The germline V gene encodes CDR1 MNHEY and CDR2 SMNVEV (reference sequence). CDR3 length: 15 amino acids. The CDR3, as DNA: TGTGCCAGCAGTTTAGGGGAAGGGGGGAAAGAGACCCAGTACTTC. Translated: CASSLGEGGKETQYF.

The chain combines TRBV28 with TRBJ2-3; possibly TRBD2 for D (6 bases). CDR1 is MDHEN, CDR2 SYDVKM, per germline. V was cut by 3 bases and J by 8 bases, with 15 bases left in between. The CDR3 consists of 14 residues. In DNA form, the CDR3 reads TGTGCCAGCAGTTTGGGGGGAGGTTATGGTACGCAGTATTTT. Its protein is CASSLGGGYGTQYF.

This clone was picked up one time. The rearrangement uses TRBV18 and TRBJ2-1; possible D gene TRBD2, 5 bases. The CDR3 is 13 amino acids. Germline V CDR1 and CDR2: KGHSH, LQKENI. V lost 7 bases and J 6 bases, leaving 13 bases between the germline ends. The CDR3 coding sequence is TGTGCCAGCTTCGACGGACGGGGCAATGAGCAGTTCTTC. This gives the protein CASFDGRGNEQFF.

The CDR3 spells CAISATEQGMGYGYTF. The CDR3 bases are TGTGCCATCAGCGCCACAGAGCAGGGGATGGGCTATGGCTACACCTTC. The chain has TRBV10-3 and TRBJ1-2, with a possible D match to TRBD1 (6 bases). Deletions cut 6 bases from V and 4 bases from J, with 21 bases between. The CDR3 totals 16 residues. The germline V gene has CDR1 ENHRY and CDR2 SYGVKD.

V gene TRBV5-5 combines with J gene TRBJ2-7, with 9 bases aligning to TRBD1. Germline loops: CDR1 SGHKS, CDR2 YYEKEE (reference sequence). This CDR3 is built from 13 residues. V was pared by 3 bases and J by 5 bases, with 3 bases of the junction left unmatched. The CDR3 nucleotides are TGTGCCAGCAGCTGGAGGACAGGGGACGAGCAGTACTTC. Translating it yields CASSWRTGDEQYF.

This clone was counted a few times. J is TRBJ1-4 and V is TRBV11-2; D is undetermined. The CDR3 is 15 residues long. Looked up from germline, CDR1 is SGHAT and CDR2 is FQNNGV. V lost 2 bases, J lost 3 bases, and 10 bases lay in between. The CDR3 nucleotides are TGTGCCAGCAGCTTATTACGGGGTTCTAATGAAAAACTGTTTTTT. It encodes CASSLLRGSNEKLFF.

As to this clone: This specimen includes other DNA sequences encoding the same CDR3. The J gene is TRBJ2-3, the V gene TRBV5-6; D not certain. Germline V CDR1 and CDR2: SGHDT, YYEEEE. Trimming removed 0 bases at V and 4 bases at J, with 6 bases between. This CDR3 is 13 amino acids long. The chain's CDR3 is CASSLAGPDTQYF. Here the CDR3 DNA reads TGTGCCAGCAGCTTGGCAGGTCCAGATACGCAGTATTTT.

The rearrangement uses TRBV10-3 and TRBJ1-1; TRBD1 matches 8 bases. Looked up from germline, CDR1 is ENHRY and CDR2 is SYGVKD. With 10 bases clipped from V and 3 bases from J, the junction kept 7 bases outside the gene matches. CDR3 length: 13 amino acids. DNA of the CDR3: TGTGCCAACAAGGACAGGGAAGACACTGAAGCTTTCTTT. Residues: CANKDREDTEAFF.

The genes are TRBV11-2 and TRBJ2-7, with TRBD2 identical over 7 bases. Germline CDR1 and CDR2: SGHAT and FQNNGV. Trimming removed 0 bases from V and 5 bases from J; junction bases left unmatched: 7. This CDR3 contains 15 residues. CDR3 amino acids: CASSLEWSSGNEQYF. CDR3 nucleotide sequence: TGTGCCAGCAGCTTAGAGTGGTCTAGCGGTAACGAGCAGTACTTC.

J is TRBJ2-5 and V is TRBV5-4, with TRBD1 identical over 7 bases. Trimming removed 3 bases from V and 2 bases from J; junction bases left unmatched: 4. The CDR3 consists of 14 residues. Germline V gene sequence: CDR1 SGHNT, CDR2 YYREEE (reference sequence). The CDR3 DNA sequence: TGTGCCAGCAGCTCTAAGGGGGCTCAAGAGACCCAGTACTTC. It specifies CASSSKGAQETQYF.

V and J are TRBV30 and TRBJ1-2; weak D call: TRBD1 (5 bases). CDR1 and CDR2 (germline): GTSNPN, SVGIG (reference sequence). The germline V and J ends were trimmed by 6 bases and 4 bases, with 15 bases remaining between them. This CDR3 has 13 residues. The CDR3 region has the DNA TGTGCCTGCAGGGACGCAGGATCCTATGGCTACACCTTC. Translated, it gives CACRDAGSYGYTF.

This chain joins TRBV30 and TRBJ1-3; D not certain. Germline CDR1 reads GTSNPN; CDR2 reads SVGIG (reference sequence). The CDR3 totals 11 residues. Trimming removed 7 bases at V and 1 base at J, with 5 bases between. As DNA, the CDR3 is TGTGCCTCGCGTTCTGGAAACACCATATATTTT. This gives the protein CASRSGNTIYF.

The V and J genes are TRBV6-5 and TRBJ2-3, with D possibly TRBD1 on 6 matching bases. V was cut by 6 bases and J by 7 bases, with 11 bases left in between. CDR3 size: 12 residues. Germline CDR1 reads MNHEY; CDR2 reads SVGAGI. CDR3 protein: CASSPGQNTQYF. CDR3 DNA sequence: TGTGCCAGCAGCCCCGGACAGAATACGCAGTATTTT.

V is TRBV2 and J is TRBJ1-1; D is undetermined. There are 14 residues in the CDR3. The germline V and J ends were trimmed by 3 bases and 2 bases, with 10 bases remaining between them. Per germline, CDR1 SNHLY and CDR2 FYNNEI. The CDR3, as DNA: TGTGCCAGCAGTGATGAGACACCTAACACTGAAGCTTTCTTT. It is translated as CASSDETPNTEAFF.

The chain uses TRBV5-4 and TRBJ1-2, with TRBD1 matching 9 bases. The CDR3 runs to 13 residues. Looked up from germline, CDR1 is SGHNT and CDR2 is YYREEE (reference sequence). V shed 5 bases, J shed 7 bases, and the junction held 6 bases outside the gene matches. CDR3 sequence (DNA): TGTGCCAGCAGTTTACAGGGGGCGGTTGGCTACACCTTC. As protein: CASSLQGAVGYTF. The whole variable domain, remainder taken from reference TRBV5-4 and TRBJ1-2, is ETGVTQSPTHLIKTRGQQVTLRCSSQSGHNTVSWYQQALGQGPQFIFQYYREEENGRGNFPPRFSGLQFPNYSSELNVNALELDDSALYLCASSLQGAVGYTFGSGTRLTVV.

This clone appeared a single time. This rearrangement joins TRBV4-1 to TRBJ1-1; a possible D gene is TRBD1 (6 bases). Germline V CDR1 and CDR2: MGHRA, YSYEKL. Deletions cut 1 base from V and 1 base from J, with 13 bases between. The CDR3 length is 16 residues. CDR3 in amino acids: CASSQAGGRGNTEAFF. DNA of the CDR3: TGCGCCAGCAGCCAAGCCGGGGGCAGGGGGAACACTGAAGCTTTCTTT.

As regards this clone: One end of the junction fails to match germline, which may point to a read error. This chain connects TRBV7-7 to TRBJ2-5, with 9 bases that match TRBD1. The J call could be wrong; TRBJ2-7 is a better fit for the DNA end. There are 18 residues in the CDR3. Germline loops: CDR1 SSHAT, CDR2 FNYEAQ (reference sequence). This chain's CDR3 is CASSQAPHRDRAPYEQYF. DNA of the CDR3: TGTGCTAGCAGCCAGGCCCCCCACCGGGACAGGGCCCCCTACGAGCAGTACTTC.

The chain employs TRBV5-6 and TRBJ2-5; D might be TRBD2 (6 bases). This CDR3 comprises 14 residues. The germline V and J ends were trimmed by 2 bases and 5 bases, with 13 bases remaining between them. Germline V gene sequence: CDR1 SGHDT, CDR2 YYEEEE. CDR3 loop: CASSFLEGSETQYF. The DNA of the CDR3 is TGTGCCAGCAGCTTCCTGGAGGGCAGCGAGACCCAGTACTTC.

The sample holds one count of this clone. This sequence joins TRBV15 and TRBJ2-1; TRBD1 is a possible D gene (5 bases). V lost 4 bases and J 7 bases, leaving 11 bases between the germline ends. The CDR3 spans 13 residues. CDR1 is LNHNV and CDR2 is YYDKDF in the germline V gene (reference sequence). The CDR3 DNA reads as TGTGCCACCAGCATTCCAGGGTTGAATGAGCAGTTCTTC. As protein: CATSIPGLNEQFF. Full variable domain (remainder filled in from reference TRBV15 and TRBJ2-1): DAMVIQNPRYQVTQFGKPVTLSCSQTLNHNVMYWYQQKSSQAPKLLFHYYDKDFNNEADTPDNFQSRRPNTSFCFLDIRSPGLGDTAMYLCATSIPGLNEQFFGPGTRLTVL.

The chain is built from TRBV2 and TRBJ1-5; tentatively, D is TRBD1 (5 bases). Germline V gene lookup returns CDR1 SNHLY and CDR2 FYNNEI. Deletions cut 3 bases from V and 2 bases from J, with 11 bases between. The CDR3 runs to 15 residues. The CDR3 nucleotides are TGTGCCAGCAGTGATGGCGGGGCCGGCAATCAGCCCCAGCATTTT. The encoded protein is CASSDGGAGNQPQHF.

CDR3 region: CSVAQGLKGYTF. Here the CDR3 DNA reads TGCAGCGTTGCACAGGGCTTAAAGGGCTACACCTTC. The genes are TRBV29-1 and TRBJ1-2, with D maybe TRBD1 (6 bases). Trimming pared 4 bases from V and 8 bases from J, leaving 14 bases between. Germline V gene data show CDR1 as SQVTM and CDR2 as ANQGSEA. The CDR3 loop spans 12 amino acids. Full variable domain (rest looked up from reference TRBV29-1 and TRBJ1-2): SAVISQKPSRDICQRGTSLTIQCQVDSQVTMMFWYRQQPGQSLTLIATANQGSEATYESGFVIDKFPISRPNLTFSTLTVSNMSPEDSSIYLCSVAQGLKGYTFGSGTRLTVV.

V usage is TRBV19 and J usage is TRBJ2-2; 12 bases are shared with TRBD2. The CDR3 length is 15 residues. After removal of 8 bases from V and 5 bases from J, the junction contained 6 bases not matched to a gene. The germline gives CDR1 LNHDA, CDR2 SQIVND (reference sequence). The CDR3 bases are TGTGCCAGTTGCTTAGGACTAGCGGGAACCGGGGAGCTGTTTTTT. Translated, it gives CASCLGLAGTGELFF.